This TCR beta chain appears in the sequencing data of a study of low-dose radiotherapy and immunotherapy resistance in tumors (dated by TCRdb to 2021 to 2024). Broadly, across the study: Patients in Cohort 1 were given 0.5 Gy per fraction every 2 weeks, and the prescribed total PTV dose was 6.5 Gy. Patients in Cohort 2 were given 1 Gy per fraction every two weeks, for a total of 13 Gy across 26 weeks. Intravenous cyclophosphamide at 200 mg/m2 was administered every two weeks, one day ahead of each radiation and immunotherapy administration. Nivolumab and ipilimumab were both given intravenously, with nivolumab at a 240 mg flat dose every two weeks and ipilimumab at 1 mg/kg every six weeks. Randomization of trial participants into treatment groups was not performed. Patients took aspirin 300 mg orally once daily for four cycles, starting on cycle 1 day 1. The translational analysis covered eight patients: three from the first dose cohort and the first five from the second dose cohort.

Concerning this clonotype: Its antigen is currently not known. A junction end diverges from the germline sequence, so it may reflect a read error.

Donors were enrolled in RACIN, a single-arm phase I dose-escalation trial combining nivolumab, ipilimumab, aspirin, low-dose cyclophosphamide and low-dose radiotherapy. To be eligible, a patient needed to have an advanced solid tumor that was TIL-negative. Including cysteine and phenylalanine, the CDR3 has 17 amino acids. The CDR3 DNA has 51 bases and is translated from base 1. CDR1 and CDR2 are read off the germline V gene as SGHRS and YFSETQ. First-strand cDNA was synthesized with Superscript III and a set of TRAV- and TRBV-specific primers, covering both TCRalpha and TCRbeta chains. A roughly 22-cycle PCR with Phusion amplified the TCRs, pairing a constant-region primer with the adapter that was attached to the V primers. Isolated mRNA was amplified with the MessageAmp II aRNA Amplification Kit, using an approximately 17-hour in vitro transcription at 37°C. mRNA for TCR sequencing was isolated with the Dynabeads mRNA DIRECT Purification Kit. A second approximately 24-cycle Phusion PCR added indexed Illumina adapters, and products were purified with AMPure XP beads. Per the authors' processing: Using custom Perl scripts, TCR sequences that encoded the same protein were pooled, out-of-frame sequences were dropped, and the abundance of each clonotype was calculated. Any TCR sequence backed by just one read was left out of the analysis. The metrics used to describe the repertoires included Shannon entropy, Gini index, clonality, richness, and the frequency of TCRs shared between repertoires. Using fastp at Q25 and MiXCR, TCRdb reprocessed the public reads and kept productive beta chains. Merged by CDR3 protein, the rows form single entries marked with the most common genes and DNA. The V and J calls were not made by the authors but by TCRdb's processing. The sample data list roughly 10,000 distinct CDR3 sequences, and 40% to 55% of these were observed just once. 5.5% to 6% of the sample is held by the ten biggest clonotypes.

The chain is encoded by TRBV5-1 joined to TRBJ2-3, with TRBD2 matching 13 junction bases. The TCR was taken from a human donor with advanced metastatic prostate, ovarian, gallbladder or colorectal cancer (not recorded which). This table probably holds off-target reads from a library built for another chain. The CDR3 protein sequence reads: CASSRRLAGGDTDTQYF. The nucleotide sequence is given as TGTGCCAGCAGCCGCCGACTAGCGGGGGGCGACACAGATACGCAGTATTTT.